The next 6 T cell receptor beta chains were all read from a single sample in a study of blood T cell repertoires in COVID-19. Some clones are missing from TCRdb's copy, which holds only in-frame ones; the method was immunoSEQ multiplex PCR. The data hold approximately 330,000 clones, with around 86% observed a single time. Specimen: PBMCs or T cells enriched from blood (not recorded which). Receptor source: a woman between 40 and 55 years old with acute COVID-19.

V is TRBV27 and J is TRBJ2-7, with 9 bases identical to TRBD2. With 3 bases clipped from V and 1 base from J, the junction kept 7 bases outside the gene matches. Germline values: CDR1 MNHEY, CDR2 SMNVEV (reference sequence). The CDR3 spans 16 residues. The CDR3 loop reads CASSLLGTSKSYEQYF. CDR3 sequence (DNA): TGTGCCAGCAGTTTGCTCGGGACTAGCAAGTCCTACGAGCAGTACTTC.

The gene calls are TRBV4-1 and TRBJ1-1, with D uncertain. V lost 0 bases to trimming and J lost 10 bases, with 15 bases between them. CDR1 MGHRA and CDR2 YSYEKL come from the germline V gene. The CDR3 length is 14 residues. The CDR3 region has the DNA TGCGCCAGCAGCCAAGAATCGCAGATTGGTGGAGCTTTCTTT. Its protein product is CASSQESQIGGAFF.

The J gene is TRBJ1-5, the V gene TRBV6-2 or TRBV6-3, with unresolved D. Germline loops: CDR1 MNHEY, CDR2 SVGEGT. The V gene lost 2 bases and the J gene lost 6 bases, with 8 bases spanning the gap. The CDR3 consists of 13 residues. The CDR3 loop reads CASSYSGPQPQHF. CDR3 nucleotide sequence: TGTGCCAGCAGTTACAGCGGGCCTCAGCCCCAGCATTTT.

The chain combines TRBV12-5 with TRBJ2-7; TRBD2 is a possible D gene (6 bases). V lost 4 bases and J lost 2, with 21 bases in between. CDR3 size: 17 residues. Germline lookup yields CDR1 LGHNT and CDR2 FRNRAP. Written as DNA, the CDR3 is TGTGCTAGTGGTTCCCCGCGGCTGGCGGGAACACCCTACGAGCAGTACTTC. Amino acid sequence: CASGSPRLAGTPYEQYF.

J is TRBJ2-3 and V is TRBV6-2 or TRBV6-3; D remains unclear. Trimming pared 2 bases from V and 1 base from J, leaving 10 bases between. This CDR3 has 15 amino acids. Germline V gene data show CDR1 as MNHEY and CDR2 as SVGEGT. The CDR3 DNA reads TGTGCCAGCAGTTACATCCCTCCAGGCACAGATACGCAGTATTTT. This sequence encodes CASSYIPPGTDTQYF.

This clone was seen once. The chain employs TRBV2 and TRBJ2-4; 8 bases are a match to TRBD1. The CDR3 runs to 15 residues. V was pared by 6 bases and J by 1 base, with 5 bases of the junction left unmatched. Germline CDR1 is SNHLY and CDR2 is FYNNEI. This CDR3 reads CASRDRQGAKNIQYF. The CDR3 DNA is TGTGCCAGCAGAGACCGACAGGGGGCCAAAAACATTCAGTACTTC.